These 30 T cell receptor beta chains were all obtained from the same sample, sequenced in a study of blood T cell repertoires in COVID-19. Profiled with immunoSEQ multiplex PCR; TCRdb holds only in-frame clones, not every one. The top ten hold just over 3% of the sample, which has tens of thousands of clones, 81% seen once. The material sequenced was peripheral blood. These receptors were collected from a man between 65 and 80 years old with COVID-19, enrolled during active disease.

The chain employs TRBV5-1 and TRBJ1-5, with a possible D match to TRBD1 (5 bases). The CDR3 contains 14 residues. The ends were cut back, 5 bases at V and 5 bases at J, with 14 bases in the middle. Germline V lookup: CDR1 SGHRS, CDR2 YFSETQ. CDR3 coding DNA: TGCGCCAGCAGTAGTTCGGGGACTGATCAGCCCCAGCATTTT. This translates into CASSSSGTDQPQHF.

CDR3 DNA: TGTGCCAGCAGCTCCGATCTGGGCCGCTCTGGAAACACCATATATTTT. Protein product: CASSSDLGRSGNTIYF. The gene calls are TRBV5-4 and TRBJ1-3, with D uncertain. The CDR3 runs to 16 residues. V lost 3 bases and J 0 bases, leaving 13 bases between the germline ends. Germline V gene data show CDR1 as SGHNT and CDR2 as YYREEE (reference sequence).

The chain combines TRBV6-5 with TRBJ1-4; 9 bases are a match to TRBD1. This CDR3 region has 14 residues. J lost 3 bases, V lost 6 bases, and 2 bases had no gene match. Germline CDR1 reads MNHEY; CDR2 reads SVGAGI. CDR3 nucleotide sequence: TGTGCCAGCAGCAACAGGGGGCCTAATGAAAAACTGTTTTTT. It codes for CASSNRGPNEKLFF.

This sequence joins TRBV6-2 or TRBV6-3 and TRBJ2-7, with D possibly TRBD2 on 6 matching bases. This CDR3 has 13 residues. CDR1 is MNHEY and CDR2 is SVGEGT in the germline V gene. Trimming stripped 4 bases from V and 2 bases from J, with 9 bases between. CDR3 amino acids: CASSSGGTYEQYF. CDR3 nucleotide sequence: TGTGCCAGCAGTTCTGGGGGGACCTACGAGCAGTACTTC.

The chain joins TRBV19 to TRBJ2-7, with 7 nucleotides matching TRBD2. Germline V gene data show CDR1 as LNHDA and CDR2 as SQIVND (reference sequence). This CDR3 region has 15 residues. V dropped 2 bases and J dropped 2; count of bases not matched to a gene: 6. As DNA, the CDR3 is TGTGCCAGTAGTATATCAGCGGGATCGACCTACGAGCAGTACTTC. Translating gives CASSISAGSTYEQYF.

V and J are TRBV11-3 and TRBJ2-5, with 11 bases fitting TRBD2. J was trimmed by 2 bases and V by 6 bases; bases with no gene match: 2. The germline V gene encodes CDR1 SGHNT and CDR2 YENEEA. CDR3 size: 14 residues. The CDR3 nucleotides read TGTGCCAGCAGTAGCGGGAGGGAACAAGAGACCCAGTACTTC. It yields the protein CASSSGREQETQYF.

The CDR3 region is CASSRRDRDPYGYTF. DNA of the CDR3: TGTGCCAGCAGCCGGAGAGACAGAGATCCCTATGGCTACACCTTC. The chain employs TRBV5-4 and TRBJ1-2, with D perhaps TRBD1 (5 bases). The germline V gene encodes CDR1 SGHNT and CDR2 YYREEE (reference sequence). This CDR3 is 15 amino acids long. The V and J ends lost 4 bases and 4 bases respectively, with 17 bases between them.

In its sample, this clone was seen a few times. This sequence joins TRBV2 and TRBJ2-7; D remains unclear. The CDR3 is 14 amino acids. The germline V and J ends were trimmed by 6 bases and 4 bases, with 16 bases remaining between them. The germline V gene has CDR1 SNHLY and CDR2 FYNNEI. DNA of the CDR3: TGTGCCAGCAGCCCCCGGGTCTTACTATACGAGCAGTACTTC. This translates into CASSPRVLLYEQYF.

In nucleotides, the CDR3 is TGTGCCACCAGCAGAGATTTCAACTCTGGAAACACCATATATTTT. Protein product: CATSRDFNSGNTIYF. J is TRBJ1-3 and V is TRBV15, with D unresolved. Between the trimmed V and J ends, which lost 0 bases and 0 bases, there was a span of 6 bases. This CDR3 contains 15 residues. Germline V CDR1 and CDR2: LNHNV, YYDKDF (reference sequence).

V gene TRBV5-1 combines with J gene TRBJ1-1, with a tentative D call TRBD1 (6 bases). Trimming took 0 bases from V and 0 from J, leaving 12 bases between them. The CDR3 is made up of 16 amino acids. Germline loops: CDR1 SGHRS, CDR2 YFSETQ. This chain's CDR3 is CASSLEGRGMNTEAFF. Here the CDR3 DNA reads TGCGCCAGCAGCTTGGAGGGTAGGGGGATGAACACTGAAGCTTTCTTT.

The chain recombines TRBV27 with TRBJ2-7; 13 nucleotides agree with TRBD2. The CDR3 runs 14 residues. V gave up 8 bases and J gave up 9 bases; unmatched junction bases: 10. Germline V CDR1 and CDR2: MNHEY, SMNVEV (reference sequence). CDR3 in amino acids: CASSPVGLAGVQYF. The DNA of the CDR3 is TGTGCCAGCTCGCCGGTTGGACTAGCGGGAGTGCAGTACTTC.

V gene TRBV6-2 or TRBV6-3 combines with J gene TRBJ2-2; TRBD2 aligns across 7 bases. CDR3 length equals 16 residues. The V gene's germline CDR1 is MNHEY and CDR2 SVGEGT. Trimming took 6 bases from V and 6 from J; bases not matched to a gene: 13. The CDR3 bases are TGTGCCAGCAGCCCACCCTTAGCGGGCGGGGCCGGGGAGCTGTTTTTT. As protein: CASSPPLAGGAGELFF.

CDR3 bases: TGTGCCAGCAGTAGAGACAGGGACGGCCTCTCTGGGGCCAACGTCCTGACTTTC. This encodes CASSRDRDGLSGANVLTF. The V and J genes are TRBV27 and TRBJ2-6; 7 bases fit TRBD1. With 5 bases clipped from V and 0 bases from J, the junction kept 10 bases outside the gene matches. CDR3 size: 18 residues. Looked up from germline, CDR1 is MNHEY and CDR2 is SMNVEV (reference sequence).

This chain uses TRBV7-2 with TRBJ2-1, with 9 bases fitting TRBD2. Germline V gene sequence: CDR1 SGHTA, CDR2 FQGNSA. The ends lost 5 bases at V and 8 bases at J; junction bases unmatched: 13. This CDR3 spans 16 amino acids. This CDR3 reads CASSLYSGSLGDEQFF. The CDR3, as DNA: TGTGCCAGCAGCCTCTATAGCGGGAGTTTAGGAGATGAGCAGTTCTTC.

The chain links TRBV18 to TRBJ2-7; maybe TRBD1 (5 bases). The CDR3 contains 15 residues. Trimming cost V 3 bases and J 5 bases, with 17 bases left between them. Germline V lookup: CDR1 KGHSH, CDR2 LQKENI. The CDR3: CASSPPWGFANEQYF. CDR3 sequence (DNA): TGTGCCAGCTCACCCCCCTGGGGCTTCGCGAACGAGCAGTACTTC.

The V gene is TRBV20-1, the J gene TRBJ2-3; 10 positions agree with TRBD2. CDR1 DFQATT and CDR2 SNEGSKA come from the germline V gene (reference sequence). The V segment lost 3 bases and the J segment 3 bases; nucleotides outside the gene matches: 9. CDR3 length equals 16 residues. Written as DNA, the CDR3 is TGCAGTGCTAGTCCACCTAGCGGGAGACAGACAGATACGCAGTATTTT. This sequence encodes CSASPPSGRQTDTQYF.

The chain's CDR3 is CASSQVPFGTGEKLFF. The CDR3 bases are TGCGCCAGCAGCCAAGTACCCTTTGGAACAGGGGAAAAACTGTTTTTT. The chain combines TRBV4-3 with TRBJ1-4; D perhaps matches TRBD1 (6 bases). CDR3 size: 16 residues. Germline CDR1 and CDR2: LGHNA and YSLEER. Between the trimmed V and J ends, which lost 1 base and 8 bases, there was a span of 17 bases.

This clone has more than one count but fewer than ten. The chain recombines TRBV7-6 with TRBJ2-7, with 11 bases matching TRBD2. Germline V CDR1 and CDR2: SGHVS, FNYEAQ. The CDR3 is 15 residues long. J lost 5 bases, V lost 3 bases, and 6 bases had no gene match. CDR3 residues: CASSFTSGRKDEQYF. The CDR3 coding sequence is TGTGCCAGCAGCTTTACTAGCGGGAGAAAGGACGAGCAGTACTTC.

J is TRBJ1-2 and V is TRBV6-5, with 7 bases identical to TRBD1. The CDR3 totals 14 residues. V trimming: 6 bases; J trimming: 3 bases; junction bases outside the gene matches: 7. Germline CDR1 and CDR2: MNHEY and SVGAGI. The CDR3 protein is CASRKTGVDYGYTF. DNA for the CDR3: TGTGCCAGCAGAAAAACAGGGGTCGACTATGGCTACACCTTC.

The V gene is TRBV24-1, the J gene TRBJ2-2; 12 nucleotides match TRBD1. The CDR3 loop spans 16 amino acids. Germline V gene sequence: CDR1 KGHDR, CDR2 SFDVKD. The junction had 5 bases not matched to a gene; V was cut back by 3 bases and J by 7 bases. The CDR3 coding sequence is TGTGCCACCAGTGATATCGGGACAGGGGGCGTCGGGGAGCTGTTTTTT. It codes for CATSDIGTGGVGELFF.

The CDR3 spells CAWQTRGYNEQFF. CDR3 DNA sequence: TGTGCCTGGCAGACTAGGGGCTACAATGAGCAGTTCTTC. The chain recombines TRBV30 with TRBJ2-1; TRBD2 might be the D (6 bases). CDR3 length: 13 amino acids. Deletions cut 5 bases from V and 3 bases from J, with 11 bases between. CDR1 is GTSNPN and CDR2 is SVGIG in the germline V gene (reference sequence).

This clone has a single count. For the CDR3, the DNA is TGTGCCAGCTCTATAGGGGGCAGACTCGAGCAGTTCTTC. It specifies CASSIGGRLEQFF. The chain links TRBV19 to TRBJ2-1; 7 nucleotides agree with TRBD1. The ends lost 9 bases at V and 10 bases at J; junction bases unmatched: 12. This CDR3 comprises 13 residues. Per germline, CDR1 LNHDA and CDR2 SQIVND (reference sequence). Full variable domain (outside the CDR3, taken from reference TRBV19 and TRBJ2-1): DGGITQSPKYLFRKEGQNVTLSCEQNLNHDAMYWYRQDPGQGLRLIYYSQIVNDFQKGDIAEGYSVSREKKESFPLTVTSAQKNPTAFYLCASSIGGRLEQFFGPGTRLTVL.

The V call is TRBV9, the J call TRBJ1-1, with TRBD1 matching over 8 bases. Germline CDR1 SGDLS, CDR2 YYNGEE. CDR3 size: 16 residues. V was pared by 3 bases and J by 2 bases, with 9 bases of the junction left unmatched. The CDR3 protein is CASSALQGVVNTEAFF. The DNA of the CDR3 is TGTGCCAGCAGCGCGCTACAGGGGGTAGTAAACACTGAAGCTTTCTTT.

The chain employs TRBV28 and TRBJ2-7, with TRBD1 matching 8 bases. Germline trimming cut 6 bases from V and 4 bases from J; bases unmatched to any gene: 20. The V gene's germline CDR1 is MDHEN and CDR2 SYDVKM. The CDR3 has 18 residues. The CDR3 loop reads CASSPLRTGNSVRYEQYF. Here the CDR3 DNA reads TGTGCCAGCAGCCCCCTCCGGACAGGGAATTCAGTTCGGTACGAGCAGTACTTC.

V usage is TRBV27 and J usage is TRBJ1-5; D call uncertain. CDR1 is MNHEY, CDR2 SMNVEV, per germline (reference sequence). V was cut by 5 bases and J by 5 bases, with 16 bases left in between. The CDR3 consists of 15 residues. The CDR3 bases are TGTGCCAGCAGTACCCCCCCACTAGCGGATCAGCCCCAGCATTTT. Translating it yields CASSTPPLADQPQHF.

The gene calls are TRBV7-2 and TRBJ2-2; 7 bases align to TRBD1. CDR3 length: 15 residues. V dropped 9 bases and J dropped 5; count of bases not matched to a gene: 12. Germline V gives CDR1 SGHTA, CDR2 FQGNSA. The DNA for the CDR3 is TGTGCCAGGGGGCCCCAGGCAGGGGGAACCGGGGAGCTGTTTTTT. Translating it yields CARGPQAGGTGELFF.

V usage is TRBV7-3 and J usage is TRBJ2-1; 10 bases are shared with TRBD2. V shed 2 bases and J 9 bases; nucleotides not matched to a gene: 4. CDR3 size: 14 residues. Germline CDR1 and CDR2: SGHTA and FQGTGA. The CDR3 coding sequence is TGTGCCAGCAGCTTACTAGCGGGAGTCAGTGAGCAGTTCTTC. Translation gives CASSLLAGVSEQFF.

Only one count was recorded for this clone. The J gene is TRBJ2-1, the V gene TRBV28, with 13 nucleotides matching TRBD2. The V gene end was trimmed by 6 bases and the J gene end by 7 bases; junction bases not matched to a gene: 9. CDR3 length equals 16 residues. The germline V gene has CDR1 MDHEN and CDR2 SYDVKM. In DNA form, the CDR3 reads TGTGCCAGCAGGAATCTACTAGCGGGAGGGCGGAATGAGCAGTTCTTC. It codes for CASRNLLAGGRNEQFF.

The rearrangement uses TRBV28 and TRBJ1-6; the match to TRBD1 covers 8 bases. This CDR3 spans 16 amino acids. V lost 3 bases to trimming and J lost 9 bases; unmatched junction nucleotides: 10. Germline V gene sequence: CDR1 MDHEN, CDR2 SYDVKM. CDR3 coding DNA: TGTGCCAGCAGTTTCCCCGGGCAGGGGGCAGTTTCACCCCTCCACTTT. Amino acid sequence: CASSFPGQGAVSPLHF.

This chain joins TRBV19 and TRBJ1-5, with TRBD1 as a possible D gene (5 bases). V gave up 4 bases and J gave up 0 bases, with 13 bases separating them. The CDR3 length is 16 residues. Germline lookup yields CDR1 LNHDA and CDR2 SQIVND (reference sequence). The CDR3 bases are TGTGCCAGTAGTACTACAGGAAGCTATAGCAATCAGCCCCAGCATTTT. It codes for CASSTTGSYSNQPQHF. The whole variable domain, remainder taken from reference TRBV19 and TRBJ1-5, is DGGITQSPKYLFRKEGQNVTLSCEQNLNHDAMYWYRQDPGQGLRLIYYSQIVNDFQKGDIAEGYSVSREKKESFPLTVTSAQKNPTAFYLCASSTTGSYSNQPQHFGDGTRLSIL.